This T cell receptor beta chain was identified in a study of PD-1 blockade in classical Hodgkin lymphoma. Time point of the sample: cycle 4 day 1 (C4D1), after 5 to 7 weeks of nivolumab. The patients all showed relapse after autologous stem cell transplantation, while their brentuximab vedotin exposure varied. Trimming stripped 4 bases from V and 0 bases from J, with 9 bases between. From germline, CDR1 is MGHRA and CDR2 YSYEKL. The CDR3 is made up of 15 amino acids. This table comes from immunoSEQ multiplex PCR, and its TCRdb copy is limited to in-frame clones, with some not included. The sample has about 44,000 clones, around three fifths seen once; the top ten hold about 3%. Findings of the study overall: Baseline diversity in complete responders resembled that of newly diagnosed patients. What caused the repertoire differences, perhaps disease activity or prior therapy, remains undefined. Some patients started nivolumab under 1 year after ASCT, and they were excluded. According to reports, newly diagnosed patients had lower baseline TCR diversity than healthy donors, and relapsed/refractory patients had lower baseline TCR diversity still.

Regarding this clone: Its antigen is not known.

Sample: peripheral blood mononuclear cells (PBMCs), taken before the fourth cycle of nivolumab. The TCR originated in a human donor with classical Hodgkin lymphoma. The chain employs TRBV4-1 and TRBJ1-4; D is undetermined. CDR3 amino acids: CASSRSAATNEKLFF. DNA for the CDR3: TGCGCCAGCAGCCGGTCGGCAGCAACTAATGAAAAACTGTTTTTT.